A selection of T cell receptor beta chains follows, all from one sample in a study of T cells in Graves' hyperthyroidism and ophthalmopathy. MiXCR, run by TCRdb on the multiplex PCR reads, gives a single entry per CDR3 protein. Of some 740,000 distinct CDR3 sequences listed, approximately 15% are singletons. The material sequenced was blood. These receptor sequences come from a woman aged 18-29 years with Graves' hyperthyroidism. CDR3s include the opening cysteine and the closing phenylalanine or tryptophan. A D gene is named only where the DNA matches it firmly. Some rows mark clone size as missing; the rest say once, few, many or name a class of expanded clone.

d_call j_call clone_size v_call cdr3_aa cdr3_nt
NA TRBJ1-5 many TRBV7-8 CASSLRGVYQPQHF TGTGCCAGCAGCTTAAGAGGGGTTTATCAGCCCCAGCATTTT
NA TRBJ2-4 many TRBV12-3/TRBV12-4 CASSDYVGAKNIQYF TGTGCCAGCAGTGACTACGTCGGAGCCAAAAACATTCAGTACTTC
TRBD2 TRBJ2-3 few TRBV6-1 CASSRLAGVNGDTQYF TGTGCCAGCAGTCGCCTAGCGGGAGTAAATGGAGATACGCAGTATTTT
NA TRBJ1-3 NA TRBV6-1 CASSGNQYSGNTIYF TGTGCCAGCAGTGGCAATCAGTACTCTGGAAACACCATATATTTT
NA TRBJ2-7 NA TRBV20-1 CSARWQQATGQYF TGCAGTGCTAGATGGCAGCAGGCCACCGGGCAGTACTTC
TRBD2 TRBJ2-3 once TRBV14 CAGSRRWAGGPRTDTQYF TGTGCCGGCAGCCGACGGTGGGCGGGAGGGCCTCGCACAGATACGCAGTATTTT
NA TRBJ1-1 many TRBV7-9 CASSLATGRIIAEAFF TGTGCCAGCAGCTTAGCGACCGGCCGCATCATCGCTGAAGCTTTCTTT
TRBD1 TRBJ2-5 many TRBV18 CASSPGQEETQYF TGTGCCAGCTCACCTGGACAGGAAGAGACCCAGTACTTC
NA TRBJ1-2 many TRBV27 CASSTYSEANYGYTF TGTGCCAGCAGTACCTACAGTGAAGCTAACTATGGCTACACCTTC
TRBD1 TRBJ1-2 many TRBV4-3 CASSARTGSNYGYTF TGCGCCAGCAGCGCGCGGACAGGGTCAAACTATGGCTACACCTTC
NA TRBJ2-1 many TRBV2 CASRRRDNEQFF TGTGCCAGCAGACGGAGAGACAATGAGCAGTTCTTC
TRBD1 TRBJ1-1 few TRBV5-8 CASSFTAGQPMNTEAFF TGTGCCAGCAGCTTTACTGCGGGACAGCCCATGAACACTGAAGCTTTCTTT
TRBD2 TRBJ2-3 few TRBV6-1 CASRAAGNTDTQYF TGTGCCAGCAGGGCAGCGGGAAACACAGATACGCAGTATTTT
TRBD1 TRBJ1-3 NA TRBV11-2 CASSSGQGAAGNTIYF TGTGCCAGCAGCTCGGGACAGGGGGCAGCTGGAAACACCATATATTTT
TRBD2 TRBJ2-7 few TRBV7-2 CASSRGSGRESYEQYF TGTGCCAGCAGCAGGGGTAGCGGGCGAGAGTCCTACGAGCAGTACTTC